Listed here are 13 T cell receptor beta chains from one sample, sequenced in a study of T cells in tuberculosis. After thawing and overnight rest, PBMC were stained with GMM-loaded CD1B tetramer, viability dye and anti-CD3 for sorting. The CD1B tetramers carried C32 glucose monomycolate purified from Rhodococcus equi. The method was immunoSEQ multiplex PCR; TCRdb's version includes in-frame clones alone and lacks a portion of them. The table records tens of thousands of clones, roughly 91% of them present only once. Material: CD1b-GMM tetramer-negative cells sorted from PBMCs. The receptors derive from an adult woman with latent tuberculosis.

The V call is TRBV7-9, the J call TRBJ2-3, with a tentative D call TRBD2 (6 bases). This CDR3 has 14 amino acids. V lost 4 bases, J lost 2 bases, and 10 bases lay in between. The germline V gene encodes CDR1 SEHNR and CDR2 FQNEAQ (reference sequence). The CDR3 here is CASSSSGLTDTQYF. CDR3 in DNA: TGTGCCAGCAGCTCCTCGGGACTCACAGATACGCAGTATTTT.

This clone was picked up a small number of times. V is TRBV7-9 and J is TRBJ1-4, with D unclear. The germline V gene has CDR1 SEHNR and CDR2 FQNEAQ (reference sequence). The CDR3 extends over 15 amino acids. Trimming pared 5 bases from V and 5 bases from J, leaving 15 bases between. The CDR3 loop reads CASSQESSPNEKLFF. CDR3 coding DNA: TGTGCCAGCAGCCAGGAATCGTCTCCCAATGAAAAACTGTTTTTT.

The V gene is TRBV19, the J gene TRBJ1-2, with 10 bases lining up with TRBD1. Trimming took 5 bases from V and 2 from J; bases not matched to a gene: 2. The CDR3 has 14 amino acids. Looked up from germline, CDR1 is LNHDA and CDR2 is SQIVND (reference sequence). The CDR3 protein is CASSSTGGNYGYTF. In nucleotides, the CDR3 is TGTGCCAGTAGTTCGACAGGGGGCAACTATGGCTACACCTTC.

V gene TRBV4-1 combines with J gene TRBJ2-5; TRBD2 matches at 8 bases. The DNA matches TRBJ2-7 better at its end, which makes the J call doubtful. The CDR3 contains 18 residues. Germline CDR1 MGHRA, CDR2 YSYEKL. The CDR3 nucleotides read TGCGCCAGCAGCCAAGTTGGCGGAAGCGGGGGTTCCTCCTACGAGCAGTACTTC. Translation gives CASSQVGGSGGSSYEQYF.

The chain employs TRBV15 and TRBJ2-1; 9 nucleotides match TRBD2. J was trimmed by 2 bases and V by 1 base; bases with no gene match: 6. CDR1 is LNHNV and CDR2 is YYDKDF in the germline V gene (reference sequence). CDR3 size: 17 residues. CDR3 protein: CATSRGRQRGAYNEQFF. The CDR3 coding sequence is TGTGCCACCAGCAGAGGACGGCAGCGGGGGGCCTACAATGAGCAGTTCTTC.

The rearrangement joins TRBV5-1 to TRBJ1-1; TRBD1 agrees at 8 bases. Germline CDR1 is SGHRS and CDR2 is YFSETQ. The CDR3 is 14 residues long. V gave up 4 bases and J gave up 2 bases; unmatched junction bases: 4. CDR3 DNA: TGCGCCAGCAGCGACGGACAGGGCAACACTGAAGCTTTCTTT. This gives the protein CASSDGQGNTEAFF.

The V gene is TRBV27, the J gene TRBJ1-2; weak D call: TRBD1 (6 bases). V lost 2 bases and J 4 bases, leaving 8 bases between the germline ends. CDR1 and CDR2 from the germline V gene are MNHEY and SMNVEV (reference sequence). CDR3 length equals 13 residues. CDR3 region: CASSLGGRYGYTF. CDR3 coding DNA: TGTGCCAGCAGTTTAGGGGGCCGCTATGGCTACACCTTC.

This clone came up a few times. The V call is TRBV5-1, the J call TRBJ2-2; D might be TRBD2 (5 bases). Germline V gene data show CDR1 as SGHRS and CDR2 as YFSETQ. The CDR3 consists of 14 residues. The ends were cut back, 7 bases at V and 5 bases at J, with 15 bases in the middle. The CDR3 DNA follows: TGCGCCAGCGGCAGTATCGGCGGGACCGGGGAGCTGTTTTTT. Encoded protein: CASGSIGGTGELFF.

This chain uses TRBV29-1 with TRBJ2-1; perhaps TRBD1 as D (5 bases). With 3 bases removed from V and 8 bases from J, the gap between germline ends came to 11 bases. Germline V gene data show CDR1 as SQVTM and CDR2 as ANQGSEA. This CDR3 is built from 12 residues. Here the CDR3 reads CSVDTGTDEQFF. DNA for the CDR3: TGCAGCGTTGACACAGGTACCGATGAGCAGTTCTTC.

This clone has more than one count but fewer than ten. A read error may be the cause here, since a much bigger clone is one base away. The V call is TRBV7-7, the J call TRBJ1-6; possibly TRBD1 for D (5 bases). This CDR3 is built from 17 residues. Per the germline V gene, CDR1 is SSHAT and CDR2 is FNYEAQ (reference sequence). CDR3 nucleotides: TGTGCTAGCAGCTTAGTGCCGGGGGAAAGGCGGAATTCACCCCTCCACTTT. Protein: CASSLVPGERRNSPLHF.

This clone was picked up a small number of times. The V gene is TRBV7-2, the J gene TRBJ1-5; 7 bases are shared with TRBD1. Germline V gene lookup returns CDR1 SGHTA and CDR2 FQGNSA. This CDR3 is built from 14 residues. J gave up 6 bases and V 2 bases, and 4 bases lay outside the gene matches. CDR3 loop: CASSLIAGGQPQHF. In DNA, the CDR3 is TGTGCCAGCAGCTTAATCGCAGGGGGTCAGCCCCAGCATTTT.

This clone was found once. The chain has TRBV30 and TRBJ2-2; D is possibly TRBD1 (6 bases). Trimming removed 4 bases from V and 1 base from J, with 16 bases in between. The CDR3 extends over 16 amino acids. The germline V gene has CDR1 GTSNPN and CDR2 SVGIG (reference sequence). Here the CDR3 reads CAWNGGGRGNTGELFF. DNA of the CDR3: TGTGCCTGGAACGGCGGCGGCAGGGGGAACACCGGGGAGCTGTTTTTT.

As to this clone: The final CDR3 position lacks the conserved phenylalanine or tryptophan, pointing to a likely read error. The chain combines TRBV7-9 with TRBJ1-1, with D possibly TRBD1 on 6 matching bases. The V and J ends lost 0 bases and 3 bases respectively, with 8 bases between them. Germline values: CDR1 SEHNR, CDR2 FQNEAQ (reference sequence). The length of the CDR3 is 14 residues. CDR3 sequence (DNA): TGTGCCAGCAGCTTAGCAGGGGGACACACTGAAGCTTTCCTT. Translating it yields CASSLAGGHTEAFL.